This TCR beta chain was identified during a study of cytomegalovirus exposure and HLA in healthy donors. Study context: Ancestry clustering placed about 80% of around 400 genotyped donors in the Caucasian-associated cluster.

Both 60 Vbeta primers and 13 Jbeta primers went into the PCR. Sequenced by immunoSEQ multiplex PCR; TCRdb stores in-frame clones only, minus some. The table has roughly 170,000 clones, roughly 84% seen once. As concerns this clone: The antigen is unknown.

Notes on the study in general: Several of the most significant clusters appeared, in a later analysis, to be linked to common viral pathogens. Cytomegalovirus-associated status was assigned to some 160 TCR beta chains. Reports state that TCR beta sequences accurately predicted most subjects' HLA-A and HLA-B alleles.

Trimming at V came to 1 base and at J to 5 bases, leaving 9 bases not matched to a gene. This CDR3 has 17 amino acids. Germline loops: CDR1 SGHRS, CDR2 YFSETQ. This receptor was taken from a male donor in good health and CMV-seronegative. Material: PBMCs. This chain uses TRBV5-1 with TRBJ2-5; the match to TRBD2 covers 12 bases. In DNA form, the CDR3 reads TGCGCCAGCAGCTTGAATCGGGCTAGCGGGGGGGCGGAGACCCAGTACTTC. This gives the protein CASSLNRASGGAETQYF.